These 28 T cell receptor beta chains were sequenced from one sample in a study of control samples from healthy donors and cancer patients. Assay used: immunoSEQ multiplex PCR; TCRdb lists only in-frame clones, some missing. The sample includes just over 150,000 clones, approximately 93% seen only once; the top ten take around 9.3%. Sequencing was performed on blood. The receptors derive from a woman in her forties in good health.

This clone is categorized as medium-sized (0.01 to 0.1%). The V and J genes are TRBV6-2 or TRBV6-3 and TRBJ2-4; TRBD1 agrees at 8 bases. The CDR3 has 18 amino acids. J lost 0 bases, V lost 2 bases, and 9 bases had no gene match. CDR1 and CDR2 from the germline V gene are MNHEY and SVGEGT. CDR3 region: CASSYRPGQALAKNIQYF. The CDR3 DNA is TGTGCCAGCAGTTACAGGCCGGGACAGGCACTAGCCAAAAACATTCAGTACTTC.

This rearrangement joins TRBV4-3 to TRBJ2-7; perhaps TRBD1 as D (5 bases). This CDR3 region has 14 residues. Germline-derived CDR1 and CDR2 are LGHNA and YSLEER. V was pared by 2 bases and J by 2 bases, with 10 bases between. This CDR3 reads CASSQLQGAYEQYF. Written as DNA, the CDR3 is TGCGCCAGCAGCCAACTACAAGGGGCCTACGAGCAGTACTTC.

This chain connects TRBV19 to TRBJ1-2; D is ambiguous. This CDR3 region has 14 residues. Trimming pared 1 base from V and 4 bases from J, leaving 10 bases between. Germline assignment: CDR1 LNHDA and CDR2 SQIVND (reference sequence). CDR3 in amino acids: CASSIGELSYGYTF. In DNA form, the CDR3 reads TGTGCCAGTAGTATAGGTGAACTATCCTATGGCTACACCTTC.

This clone was detected only once. The V call is TRBV11-2, the J call TRBJ2-7, with D hard to call. Germline-derived CDR1 and CDR2 are SGHAT and FQNNGV. The CDR3 has 13 residues. V was trimmed by 4 bases and J by 2 bases, leaving 9 bases between them. CDR3 in DNA: TGTGCCAGCAGCTCGTACATGGCCTACGAGCAGTACTTC. Its translation is CASSSYMAYEQYF.

The genes are TRBV30 and TRBJ1-5; D ambiguous. CDR3 length equals 13 residues. The V gene lost 0 bases and the J gene lost 4 bases, with 7 bases spanning the gap. CDR1 is GTSNPN and CDR2 is SVGIG in the germline V gene (reference sequence). CDR3 sequence reads: CAWSVRENQPQHF. Written as DNA, the CDR3 is TGTGCCTGGAGTGTACGAGAGAATCAGCCCCAGCATTTT.

The J gene is TRBJ1-5, the V gene TRBV10-2, with D perhaps TRBD1 (5 bases). This CDR3 is built from 15 residues. Trimming cost V 2 bases and J 0 bases, with 8 bases left between them. Germline loops: CDR1 WSHSY, CDR2 SAAADI. The CDR3 reads CASSERGVSNQPQHF. The CDR3 region has the DNA TGCGCCAGCAGTGAGCGAGGGGTTAGCAATCAGCCCCAGCATTTT.

The rearrangement links TRBV7-8 to TRBJ1-5; D is unresolved. The CDR3 length is 16 residues. Germline V gives CDR1 SGHVS, CDR2 FQNEAQ. Trimming took off 1 base at V and 0 bases at J, with 10 bases between the two ends. This chain's CDR3 is CASSLVGGNSNQPQHF. Written as DNA, the CDR3 is TGTGCCAGCAGCTTAGTAGGTGGTAATAGCAATCAGCCCCAGCATTTT.

CDR3 residues: CASSIDRGNVADTQYF. CDR3 DNA sequence: TGTGCCAGTAGTATAGATCGCGGTAATGTAGCAGATACGCAGTATTTT. The V and J genes are TRBV19 and TRBJ2-3; no clear D. Per the germline V gene, CDR1 is LNHDA and CDR2 is SQIVND (reference sequence). V lost 0 bases and J lost 4, with 14 bases in between. The CDR3 covers 16 residues.

The rearrangement uses TRBV9 and TRBJ1-1; possible D gene TRBD1, 5 bases. Germline CDR1 and CDR2: SGDLS and YYNGEE. The ends were cut back, 4 bases at V and 8 bases at J, with 15 bases in the middle. This CDR3 comprises 13 residues. CDR3 nucleotides: TGTGCCAGCAGCTCCCTCTCCGGGACGGAAGCTTTCTTT. This gives the protein CASSSLSGTEAFF.

V and J are TRBV7-8 and TRBJ2-7; 8 bases match TRBD2. The CDR3 totals 15 residues. Germline CDR1 SGHVS, CDR2 FQNEAQ. Trimming took 5 bases from V and 3 from J; bases not matched to a gene: 9. Here the CDR3 DNA reads TGTGCCAGCAGCCGATTGAGTAGCGGGGACTACGAGCAGTACTTC. Its translation is CASSRLSSGDYEQYF.

The chain employs TRBV6-5 and TRBJ1-1; 7 nucleotides agree with TRBD1. Germline CDR1 and CDR2: MNHEY and SVGAGI. The CDR3 has 16 amino acids. Unmatched junction bases numbered 9, after V lost 2 bases and J lost 3 bases. The CDR3 here is CASSYTFRDSYTEAFF. Here the CDR3 DNA reads TGTGCCAGCAGTTACACCTTCCGGGACAGCTACACTGAAGCTTTCTTT.

The rearrangement uses TRBV9 and TRBJ1-4; maybe TRBD1 (6 bases). The V end was cut by 1 base, the J end by 3 bases, with 10 bases between. The germline V gene encodes CDR1 SGDLS and CDR2 YYNGEE. This CDR3 has 15 residues. Here the CDR3 DNA reads TGTGCCAGCAGCGTAACACAGGGTCCTAATGAAAAACTGTTTTTT. This translates into CASSVTQGPNEKLFF.

This clone was recorded only once. In DNA form, the CDR3 reads TGTGCCAGCAGGGTATTTGGGGACGGTGACACTGAAGCTTTCTTT. Translating gives CASRVFGDGDTEAFF. This chain connects TRBV9 to TRBJ1-1, with D maybe TRBD1 (5 bases). Trimming stripped 5 bases from V and 3 bases from J, with 17 bases between. The V gene's germline CDR1 is SGDLS and CDR2 YYNGEE. The CDR3 totals 15 residues.

The CDR3 nucleotides read TGTGCCAGCAGCCCCTCCGTCCTAAATTCACCCCTCCACTTT. Translation gives CASSPSVLNSPLHF. The chain uses TRBV7-9 and TRBJ1-6; D is ambiguous. V dropped 5 bases and J dropped 7 bases, with 12 bases sitting between them. Looked up from germline, CDR1 is SEHNR and CDR2 is FQNEAQ (reference sequence). The CDR3 sequence is 14 residues long.

V usage is TRBV7-2 and J usage is TRBJ2-7, with D perhaps being TRBD1 or TRBD2 (6 bases each). V dropped 7 bases and J dropped 2 bases, with 15 bases sitting between them. The CDR3 consists of 14 residues. CDR1 and CDR2 (germline): SGHTA, FQGNSA. The CDR3 DNA reads as TGTGCCAGCATGAGCCACGGGGGCCCCTACGAGCAGTACTTC. It translates to CASMSHGGPYEQYF.

The CDR3 sequence: CASSAGLSPNEQFF. CDR3 in DNA: TGTGCCAGCAGCGCGGGTCTCAGCCCCAATGAGCAGTTCTTC. This chain uses TRBV7-3 with TRBJ2-1, with D maybe TRBD2 (5 bases). Germline CDR1 reads SGHTA; CDR2 reads FQGTGA. This CDR3 is 14 amino acids long. With 5 bases removed from V and 6 bases from J, the gap between germline ends came to 14 bases.

The genes are TRBV7-9 and TRBJ2-2; 9 nucleotides align to TRBD1. The junction had 11 bases not matched to a gene; V was cut back by 4 bases and J by 8 bases. The CDR3 runs to 16 residues. CDR1 and CDR2 (germline): SEHNR, FQNEAQ (reference sequence). The CDR3 here is CASSSRTGAEIGELFF. The CDR3 DNA is TGTGCCAGCAGCTCCCGGACAGGGGCGGAAATTGGGGAGCTGTTTTTT.

This sequence joins TRBV7-2 and TRBJ2-7, with TRBD1 matching over 10 bases. Germline V gene lookup returns CDR1 SGHTA and CDR2 FQGNSA. Trimming removed 4 bases from V and 7 bases from J; junction bases left unmatched: 7. The CDR3 loop spans 14 amino acids. The CDR3: CASSWKGQGLEQYF. CDR3 in DNA: TGTGCCAGCAGCTGGAAGGGACAGGGGCTGGAGCAGTACTTC.

The chain employs TRBV19 and TRBJ2-2; D remains unclear. The CDR3 runs 14 residues. Looked up from germline, CDR1 is LNHDA and CDR2 is SQIVND (reference sequence). The V end lost 5 bases, the J end lost 0 bases, and 7 bases lay between the germline ends. CDR3 loop: CASSVTPNTGELFF. CDR3 DNA sequence: TGTGCCAGTAGTGTGACACCGAACACCGGGGAGCTGTTTTTT.

This clone was counted once. V and J are TRBV18 and TRBJ1-5; D is uncertain. Trimming removed 1 base from V and 7 bases from J, with 11 bases in between. This CDR3 spans 14 amino acids. Germline-derived CDR1 and CDR2 are KGHSH and LQKENI. CDR3: CASSPQASWQPQHF. CDR3 DNA: TGTGCCAGCTCACCACAAGCTAGTTGGCAGCCCCAGCATTTT. Using reference TRBV18 and TRBJ1-5 for the parts outside the CDR3, the full variable domain is NAGVMQNPRHLVRRRGQEARLRCSPMKGHSHVYWYRQLPEEGLKFMVYLQKENIIDESGMPKERFSAEFPKEGPSILRIQQVVRGDSAAYFCASSPQASWQPQHFGDGTRLSIL.

J is TRBJ2-7 and V is TRBV6-1, with 13 bases matching TRBD2. The V gene end was trimmed by 4 bases and the J gene end by 0 bases; junction bases not matched to a gene: 9. Germline V gene data show CDR1 as MNHNS and CDR2 as SASEGT. The CDR3 has 18 amino acids. The CDR3 loop reads CASSVTGTSGDLSYEQYF. CDR3 coding DNA: TGTGCCAGCAGTGTAACCGGGACTAGCGGGGACCTCTCCTACGAGCAGTACTTC.

The chain has TRBV7-2 and TRBJ2-7, with a possible D match to TRBD1 (8 bases). Germline lookup yields CDR1 SGHTA and CDR2 FQGNSA. The CDR3 spans 17 residues. The V end lost 3 bases, the J end lost 1 base, and 19 bases lay between the germline ends. CDR3: CASSFGAGGGSSYEQYF. In DNA, the CDR3 is TGTGCCAGCAGCTTTGGGGCAGGGGGCGGGAGTTCCTACGAGCAGTACTTC.

The chain carries TRBV6-7 and TRBJ2-3, with D hard to call. TRBV6-7 is reported as an ORF; its role is uncertain. The CDR3 length is 16 residues. Between the trimmed V and J ends, which lost 8 bases and 2 bases, there was a span of 20 bases. CDR3 amino acids: CASLYPGGPFTDTQYF. The CDR3 DNA sequence: TGTGCCAGCCTCTACCCCGGCGGACCGTTCACAGATACGCAGTATTTT.

The DNA for the CDR3 is TGTGCCAGCAGCTCCGAGGGTAAAGCTTTCTTT. It codes for CASSSEGKAFF. The J gene is TRBJ1-1, the V gene TRBV9, with no clear D. Germline values: CDR1 SGDLS, CDR2 YYNGEE. CDR3 length equals 11 residues. Trimming cost V 4 bases and J 9 bases, with 10 bases left between them.

This clone is a singleton in its sample. The chain has TRBV12-5 and TRBJ1-2; the D is unclear. Trimming left V 1 base short and J 3 bases short, with 9 bases between. The germline gives CDR1 LGHNT, CDR2 FRNRAP. The CDR3 contains 14 residues. CDR3 sequence (DNA): TGTGCTAGTGGTTTGGGGGCCAGTCACTATGGCTACACCTTC. It encodes CASGLGASHYGYTF.

A single count supports this clone. The V call is TRBV12-3 or TRBV12-4, the J call TRBJ2-7, with D uncertain. Trimming took 2 bases from V and 3 from J, leaving 5 bases between them. This CDR3 has 12 residues. The CDR3: CASSLYSYEQYF. The CDR3 region has the DNA TGTGCCAGCAGTTTATACAGCTACGAGCAGTACTTC.

The V gene is TRBV5-5, the J gene TRBJ1-2, with TRBD1 matching 10 bases. Losses at the gene ends were 4 bases for V and 0 bases for J; bases not matched to a gene: 9. From germline, CDR1 is SGHKS and CDR2 YYEKEE (reference sequence). The CDR3 runs to 17 residues. DNA for the CDR3: TGTGCCAGCAGCGCCCGGGACAGGGGCCCCGCTAACTATGGCTACACCTTC. The encoded protein is CASSARDRGPANYGYTF.

The chain employs TRBV9 and TRBJ2-2; TRBD1 aligns across 10 bases. The CDR3 loop spans 16 amino acids. V shed 0 bases, J shed 4 bases, and the junction held 3 bases outside the gene matches. Germline CDR1 SGDLS, CDR2 YYNGEE. The CDR3 coding sequence is TGTGCCAGCAGCGTAGCCGGGACAGGGGCCACCGGGGAGCTGTTTTTT. Residues: CASSVAGTGATGELFF.